Sequencing of this T cell receptor (beta chain) was carried out in a study of blood T cell repertoires in COVID-19. About the study: The United States, Italy and Spain provided the acute and convalescent COVID-19 samples.

The germline V gene has CDR1 SGHRS and CDR2 YFSETQ. The CDR3 covers 15 residues. V lost 0 bases to trimming and J lost 6 bases, with 13 bases between them. Per the original data handling: From reference gene primer amplification, estimates of nucleated cell counts were derived. Clones were sequenced by immunoSEQ multiplex PCR, and TCRdb holds only the in-frame ones, with some missing. Clonal size and the V and J genes are those of that table, whereas D and trimming came from the DNA. The data contain around 300,000 clones, approximately 89% of them singletons. Assignment of participants to cohorts was predicated upon participant-reported clinical history.

The receptor comes from a man aged 30-40 years who had recovered from COVID-19. The genes are TRBV5-1 and TRBJ1-5; no firm D call. Sequencing was done on a sample of PBMCs or T cells enriched from blood (not recorded which). CDR3 nucleotide sequence: TGCGCCAGCAGCTTGGACGGTGGGAGTAGTCAGCCCCAGCATTTT. This sequence encodes CASSLDGGSSQPQHF.